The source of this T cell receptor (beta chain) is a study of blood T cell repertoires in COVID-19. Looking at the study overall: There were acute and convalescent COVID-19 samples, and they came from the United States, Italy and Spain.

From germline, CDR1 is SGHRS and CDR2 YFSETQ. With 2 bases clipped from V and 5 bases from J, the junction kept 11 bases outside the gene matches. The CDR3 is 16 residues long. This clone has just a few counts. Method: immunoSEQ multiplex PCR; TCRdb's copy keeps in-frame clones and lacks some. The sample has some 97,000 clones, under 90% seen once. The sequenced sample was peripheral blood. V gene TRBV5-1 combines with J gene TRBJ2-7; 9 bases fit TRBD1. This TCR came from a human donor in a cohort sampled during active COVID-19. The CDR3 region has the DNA TGCGCCAGCAGCTTCGGTCGTGGACAGGGGTTCGACGAGCAGTACTTC. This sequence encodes CASSFGRGQGFDEQYF.